The 15 T cell receptor beta chains in this list originate from one sample, sequenced in a study of PD-1 blockade in classical Hodgkin lymphoma. The time point is: newly diagnosed, previously untreated cHL patient sample. Libraries were prepared by immunoSEQ multiplex PCR; TCRdb keeps only in-frame clonotypes and omits some of them. The table includes 25,000 to 35,000 clones, 94% detected once. The sequencing sample was made of peripheral blood mononuclear cells (PBMCs). All receptors come from a human donor with classical Hodgkin lymphoma.

The gene calls are TRBV7-9 and TRBJ2-7; D may be TRBD1 (6 bases). The CDR3 is 13 amino acids. Germline values: CDR1 SEHNR, CDR2 FQNEAQ (reference sequence). Trimming shortened V by 2 bases and J by 6 bases, and 11 bases separated the two germline ends. The CDR3 DNA sequence: TGTGCCAGCAGCTTAATCCAGGGGTCCGAGCAGTACTTC. It encodes CASSLIQGSEQYF.

This clone has only a few counts. The chain carries TRBV10-3 and TRBJ1-1; 7 nucleotides line up with TRBD1. The CDR3 has 14 amino acids. CDR1 is ENHRY and CDR2 is SYGVKD in the germline V gene. After removal of 8 bases from V and 1 base from J, the junction contained 7 bases not matched to a gene. This chain's CDR3 is CAIARQGTNTEAFF. In nucleotides, the CDR3 is TGTGCCATCGCGAGACAGGGTACGAACACTGAAGCTTTCTTT.

The chain has TRBV28 and TRBJ1-1; D possibly corresponds to TRBD1 (6 bases). Trimming stripped 6 bases from V and 9 bases from J, with 11 bases between. This CDR3 region has 11 residues. Germline CDR1 is MDHEN and CDR2 is SYDVKM. The CDR3 DNA sequence: TGTGCCAGCAGATCGGACAGTAAAGCTTTCTTT. Residues: CASRSDSKAFF.

This sequence joins TRBV7-9 and TRBJ2-1; 8 nucleotides agree with TRBD1. The V gene end was trimmed by 4 bases and the J gene end by 4 bases; junction bases not matched to a gene: 6. This CDR3 region has 15 residues. CDR1 is SEHNR, CDR2 FQNEAQ, per germline (reference sequence). The CDR3 here is CASSSPGGGYNEQFF. CDR3 nucleotides: TGTGCCAGCAGCTCCCCAGGGGGCGGTTACAATGAGCAGTTCTTC. Based on the CDR3 plus reference TRBV7-9 and TRBJ2-1, the full variable domain is DTGVSQNPRHKITKRGQNVTFRCDPISEHNRLYWYRQTLGQGPEFLTYFQNEAQLEKSRLLSDRFSAERPKGSFSTLEIQRTEQGDSAMYLCASSSPGGGYNEQFFGPGTRLTVL.

This sequence joins TRBV7-9 and TRBJ1-2; no definite D call. In germline, CDR1 is SEHNR, CDR2 FQNEAQ (reference sequence). V lost 0 bases, J lost 4 bases, and 6 bases lay in between. The CDR3 runs to 13 residues. In DNA form, the CDR3 reads TGTGCCAGCAGCTTAGCTGGTGGCTATGGCTACACCTTC. It is translated as CASSLAGGYGYTF. The complete variable domain, with remaining parts taken from reference TRBV7-9 and TRBJ1-2, reads DTGVSQNPRHKITKRGQNVTFRCDPISEHNRLYWYRQTLGQGPEFLTYFQNEAQLEKSRLLSDRFSAERPKGSFSTLEIQRTEQGDSAMYLCASSLAGGYGYTFGSGTRLTVV.

The rearrangement links TRBV6-1 to TRBJ2-7; 13 nucleotides line up with TRBD2. J gave up 3 bases and V 4 bases, and 3 bases lay outside the gene matches. CDR1 and CDR2 (germline): MNHNS, SASEGT. The CDR3 spans 15 residues. CDR3 amino acids: CASSALAGGVYEQYF. Here the CDR3 DNA reads TGTGCCAGCAGTGCACTAGCGGGAGGGGTCTACGAGCAGTACTTC.

The J gene is TRBJ2-7, the V gene TRBV4-3; no clear D gene. Germline V gene data show CDR1 as LGHNA and CDR2 as YSLEER. Trimming pared 0 bases from V and 3 bases from J, leaving 6 bases between. The CDR3 consists of 13 residues. The DNA for the CDR3 is TGCGCCAGCAGCCAAGAAAACGGCTACGAGCAGTACTTC. Its protein product is CASSQENGYEQYF.

V and J are TRBV12-5 and TRBJ2-1, with 11 bases lining up with TRBD2. Germline V lookup: CDR1 LGHNT, CDR2 FRNRAP. Germline trimming cut 0 bases from V and 7 bases from J; bases unmatched to any gene: 5. The CDR3 is made up of 16 amino acids. CDR3 residues: CASGLVLAGGLNEQFF. The CDR3 bases are TGTGCTAGTGGTTTGGTTCTAGCGGGGGGTCTAAATGAGCAGTTCTTC.

The chain links TRBV2 to TRBJ2-7; 8 bases are a match to TRBD1. V trimming: 8 bases; J trimming: 4 bases; junction bases outside the gene matches: 10. The CDR3 sequence is 14 residues long. CDR1 is SNHLY and CDR2 is FYNNEI in the germline V gene. CDR3 region: CASRRTGRIYEQYF. DNA for the CDR3: TGTGCCAGCCGTCGGACAGGGCGTATTTACGAGCAGTACTTC.

The chain has TRBV19 and TRBJ2-2; 13 nucleotides agree with TRBD2. The V gene end was trimmed by 6 bases and the J gene end by 6 bases; junction bases not matched to a gene: 4. The CDR3 covers 15 residues. From germline, CDR1 is LNHDA and CDR2 SQIVND (reference sequence). Written as DNA, the CDR3 is TGTGCCAGTAGCACGACTAGCGGGAGGCCCGGGGAGCTGTTTTTT. It specifies CASSTTSGRPGELFF.

This chain connects TRBV6-1 to TRBJ1-5; no firm D call. Per the germline V gene, CDR1 is MNHNS and CDR2 is SASEGT. The V and J ends lost 4 bases and 5 bases respectively, with 15 bases between them. There are 15 residues in the CDR3. Here the CDR3 DNA reads TGTGCCAGCAGTGGAGGCAAAATATCGGATCAGCCCCAGCATTTT. It encodes CASSGGKISDQPQHF.

The chain combines TRBV13 with TRBJ2-2, with D perhaps matching TRBD1 or TRBD2 (5 bases each). V lost 4 bases and J lost 13, with 22 bases in between. The CDR3 runs 15 residues. CDR1 and CDR2 (germline): PRHDT, FYEKMQ (reference sequence). CDR3 loop: CASSWQGPLPGLLFF. DNA of the CDR3: TGTGCCAGCAGCTGGCAGGGACCTTTACCGGGTCTGCTGTTTTTT.

The chain links TRBV27 to TRBJ1-1; D is uncertain. Germline V CDR1 and CDR2: MNHEY, SMNVEV (reference sequence). The CDR3 extends over 13 amino acids. V lost 6 bases and J lost 4, with 12 bases in between. The CDR3 nucleotides read TGTGCCAGCAGCCCACAGCAGAGCACTGAAGCTTTCTTT. Its translation: CASSPQQSTEAFF.

V and J are TRBV7-9 and TRBJ2-2; D remains ambiguous. Germline values: CDR1 SEHNR, CDR2 FQNEAQ (reference sequence). CDR3 length: 14 amino acids. Trimming took 3 bases from V and 1 from J, leaving 6 bases between them. This CDR3 is CASSFGRNTGELFF. The CDR3 DNA follows: TGTGCCAGCAGCTTCGGCAGGAACACCGGGGAGCTGTTTTTT.

The CDR3 protein is CASSPKDVNEQFF. In DNA, the CDR3 is TGTGCCAGCTCACCAAAAGACGTCAATGAGCAGTTCTTC. V gene TRBV18 combines with J gene TRBJ2-1, with unresolved D. CDR3 length: 13 residues. Trimming stripped 2 bases from V and 6 bases from J, with 8 bases between. The germline V gene encodes CDR1 KGHSH and CDR2 LQKENI.